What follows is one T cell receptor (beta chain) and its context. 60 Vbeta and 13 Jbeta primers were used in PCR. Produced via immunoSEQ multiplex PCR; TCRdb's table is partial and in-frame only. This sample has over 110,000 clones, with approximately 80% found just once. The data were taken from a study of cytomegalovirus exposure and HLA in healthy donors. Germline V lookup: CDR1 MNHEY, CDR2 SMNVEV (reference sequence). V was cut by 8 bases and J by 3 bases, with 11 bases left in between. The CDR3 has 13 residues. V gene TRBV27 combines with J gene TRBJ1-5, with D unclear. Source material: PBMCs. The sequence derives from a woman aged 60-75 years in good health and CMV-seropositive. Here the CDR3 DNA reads TGTGCCAGCGGAGGATACTTCAATCAGCCCCAGCATTTT. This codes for CASGGYFNQPQHF.